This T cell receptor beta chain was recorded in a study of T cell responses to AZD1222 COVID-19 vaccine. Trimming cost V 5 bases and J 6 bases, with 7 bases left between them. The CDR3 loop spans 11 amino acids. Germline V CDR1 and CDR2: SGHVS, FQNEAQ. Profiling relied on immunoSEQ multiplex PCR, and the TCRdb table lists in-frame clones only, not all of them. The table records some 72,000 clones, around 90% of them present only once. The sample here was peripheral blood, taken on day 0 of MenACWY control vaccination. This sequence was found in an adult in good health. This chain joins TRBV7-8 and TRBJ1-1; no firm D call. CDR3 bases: TGTGCCAGCAGCCCCCTCTCTGAAGCTTTCTTT. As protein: CASSPLSEAFF.